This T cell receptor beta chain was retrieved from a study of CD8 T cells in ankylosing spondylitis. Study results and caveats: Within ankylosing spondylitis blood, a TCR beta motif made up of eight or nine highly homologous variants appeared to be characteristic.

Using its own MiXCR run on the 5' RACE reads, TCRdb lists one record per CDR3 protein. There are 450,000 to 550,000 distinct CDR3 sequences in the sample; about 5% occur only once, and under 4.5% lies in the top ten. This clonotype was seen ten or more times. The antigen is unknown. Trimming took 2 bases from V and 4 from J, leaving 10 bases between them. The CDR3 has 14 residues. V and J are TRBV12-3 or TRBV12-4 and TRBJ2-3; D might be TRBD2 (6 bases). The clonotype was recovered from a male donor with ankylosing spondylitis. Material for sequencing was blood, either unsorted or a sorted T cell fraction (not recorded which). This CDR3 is CASSLQGRPDTQYF. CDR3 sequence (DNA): TGTGCCAGCAGTTTACAAGGGAGGCCAGATACGCAGTATTTT.